These 4 T cell receptor beta chains were all obtained from the same sample, sequenced in a study of T cell responses to AZD1222 COVID-19 vaccine. Repertoires were generated with immunoSEQ multiplex PCR, while TCRdb's copy carries only in-frame clones and drops some. The sample shows 110,000 to 150,000 clones, around nine tenths of them seen only once. This specimen was peripheral blood, taken 28 days after the second AZD1222 dose. The receptors here all came from an adult who received the AZD1222 COVID-19 vaccine.

V usage is TRBV18 and J usage is TRBJ1-5; 7 nucleotides align to TRBD1. The CDR3 length is 16 residues. J gave up 5 bases and V 5 bases, and 12 bases lay outside the gene matches. Germline V gene data show CDR1 as KGHSH and CDR2 as LQKENI. Here the CDR3 DNA reads TGTGCCAGCTCAAAAGAGGGGACAGCGGCTTATCAGCCCCAGCATTTT. It yields the protein CASSKEGTAAYQPQHF. Filled out from reference TRBV18 and TRBJ1-5, the complete variable domain reads NAGVMQNPRHLVRRRGQEARLRCSPMKGHSHVYWYRQLPEEGLKFMVYLQKENIIDESGMPKERFSAEFPKEGPSILRIQQVVRGDSAAYFCASSKEGTAAYQPQHFGDGTRLSIL.

The chain couples TRBV28 to TRBJ1-4, with D perhaps TRBD1 (5 bases). CDR3 size: 16 residues. V was clipped by 5 bases and J by 0 bases, with 13 bases between them. The V gene's germline CDR1 is MDHEN and CDR2 SYDVKM. The CDR3, as DNA: TGTGCCAGCAGTCTCATTGACAGAGCAACTAATGAAAAACTGTTTTTT. Encoded protein: CASSLIDRATNEKLFF.

This clone was seen a few times. The V and J genes are TRBV5-1 and TRBJ2-7, with a possible D match to TRBD2 (6 bases). V was pared by 4 bases and J by 2 bases, with 16 bases between. Germline V CDR1 and CDR2: SGHRS, YFSETQ. CDR3 size: 15 residues. The CDR3 DNA follows: TGCGCCAGCAGCACCGTCGGGACTGCGGCCTACGAGCAGTACTTC. Its protein product is CASSTVGTAAYEQYF. The full variable domain, rest sourced from reference TRBV5-1 and TRBJ2-7, is KAGVTQTPRYLIKTRGQQVTLSCSPISGHRSVSWYQQTPGQGLQFLFEYFSETQRNKGNFPGRFSGRQFSNSRSEMNVSTLELGDSALYLCASSTVGTAAYEQYFGPGTRLTVT.

The chain employs TRBV19 and TRBJ1-5; 8 bases match TRBD1. This CDR3 spans 16 amino acids. The J segment lost 5 bases and the V segment lost 8 bases, leaving 14 bases of the junction unmatched. Germline values: CDR1 LNHDA, CDR2 SQIVND (reference sequence). CDR3 in amino acids: CASGPRRTGNDQPQHF. The CDR3 coding sequence is TGTGCCAGTGGTCCCAGGAGGACAGGGAACGATCAGCCCCAGCATTTT.